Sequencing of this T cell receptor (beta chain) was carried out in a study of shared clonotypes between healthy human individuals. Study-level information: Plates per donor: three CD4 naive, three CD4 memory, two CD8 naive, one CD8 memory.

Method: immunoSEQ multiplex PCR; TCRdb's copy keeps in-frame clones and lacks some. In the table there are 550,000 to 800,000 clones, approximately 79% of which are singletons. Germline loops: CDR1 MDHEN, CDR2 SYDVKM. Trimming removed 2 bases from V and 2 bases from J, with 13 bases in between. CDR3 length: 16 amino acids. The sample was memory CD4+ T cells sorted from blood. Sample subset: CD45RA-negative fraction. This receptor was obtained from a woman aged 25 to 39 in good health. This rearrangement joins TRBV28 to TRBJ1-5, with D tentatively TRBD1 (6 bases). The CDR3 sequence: CASSLPRGIGNQPQHF. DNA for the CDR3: TGTGCCAGCAGTTTACCCAGGGGTATTGGCAATCAGCCCCAGCATTTT. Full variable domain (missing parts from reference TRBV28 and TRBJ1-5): DVKVTQSSRYLVKRTGEKVFLECVQDMDHENMFWYRQDPGLGLRLIYFSYDVKMKEKGDIPEGYSVSREKKERFSLILESASTNQTSMYLCASSLPRGIGNQPQHFGDGTRLSIL.